This TCR beta chain was identified during a study of T cell changes during pregnancy in multiple sclerosis. The protocol was immunoSEQ multiplex PCR, while the TCRdb copy is restricted to in-frame clones and leaves out a portion. There are about 40,000 clones in the sample; about 95% occur only once, and about 1.8% lies in the top ten. CDR1 is SGHRS and CDR2 is YFSETQ in the germline V gene. The CDR3 covers 18 residues. The V and J ends lost 5 bases and 1 base, in that order; junction bases with no gene match: 10. The input for sequencing was peripheral blood, taken in the third trimester of pregnancy. V is TRBV5-1 and J is TRBJ1-3, with 12 bases fitting TRBD1. The TCR sequence derives from a female donor with multiple sclerosis, enrolled in a pregnancy study. CDR3 DNA sequence: TGCGCCAGCAGTCCGGGACAGGGGGCTTTCGGGTCTGGAAACACCATATATTTT. Its translation is CASSPGQGAFGSGNTIYF.